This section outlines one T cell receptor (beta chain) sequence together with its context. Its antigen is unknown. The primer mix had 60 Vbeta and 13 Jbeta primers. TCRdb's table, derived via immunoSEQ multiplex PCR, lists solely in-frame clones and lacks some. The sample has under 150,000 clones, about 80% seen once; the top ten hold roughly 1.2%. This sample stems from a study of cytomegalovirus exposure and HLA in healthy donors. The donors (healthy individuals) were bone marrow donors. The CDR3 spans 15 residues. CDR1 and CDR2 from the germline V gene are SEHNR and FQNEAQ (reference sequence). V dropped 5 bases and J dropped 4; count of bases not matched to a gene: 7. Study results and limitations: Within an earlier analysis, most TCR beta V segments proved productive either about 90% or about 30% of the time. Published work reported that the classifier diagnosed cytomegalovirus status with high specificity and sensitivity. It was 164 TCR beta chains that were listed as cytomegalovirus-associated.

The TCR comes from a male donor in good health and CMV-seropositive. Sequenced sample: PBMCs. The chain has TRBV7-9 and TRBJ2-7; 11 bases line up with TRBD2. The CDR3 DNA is TGTGCCAGCAGCAACCCACTAGCGGGAGATTACGAGCAGTACTTC. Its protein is CASSNPLAGDYEQYF.